This T cell receptor beta chain was retrieved from a study of blood T cell repertoires in COVID-19. Overall study: Whether acute or convalescent, the COVID-19 samples came from the United States, Italy and Spain. T cells, B-cell-depleted T cells, or PBMCs supplied cDNA or gDNA.

Original handling: Amplified reference gene primers provided the basis for estimating nucleated cell counts. TCRdb's copy holds only in-frame clones and misses some; the assay was immunoSEQ multiplex PCR. V and J calls and clone size are copied from that table; D and trimming were computed from the DNA. The sample includes roughly 50,000 clones, less than 95% of them seen just once. This TCR derives from a man between 65 and 85 years old with acute or convalescent COVID-19. Sample: peripheral blood.

The CDR3 spells CASSTGTGTLYGYTF. The CDR3 nucleotides read TGTGCCAGCAGTACGGGGACAGGGACCCTCTATGGCTACACCTTC. The rearrangement joins TRBV6-5 to TRBJ1-2, with 9 bases that match TRBD1. The V segment lost 5 bases and the J segment 4 bases; nucleotides outside the gene matches: 8. The CDR3 is made up of 15 amino acids. Germline lookup yields CDR1 MNHEY and CDR2 SVGAGI.